The 29 T cell receptor beta chains below were found in one sample sequenced in a study of shared clonotypes between healthy human individuals. The assay was immunoSEQ multiplex PCR, and TCRdb's table has in-frame clones only and misses some. The sample has 2,500,000 or so clones; more than 80% are singletons. Source material: naive CD4+ T cells sorted from blood. Subset noted: CD45RA+ positively selected. The source of these receptors is a man between 18 and 29 years old in good health.

The chain links TRBV11-2 to TRBJ1-4; 7 bases align to TRBD1. CDR1 is SGHAT and CDR2 is FQNNGV in the germline V gene. The CDR3 runs to 15 residues. V lost 4 bases, J lost 5 bases, and 7 bases stayed unmatched. For the CDR3, the DNA is TGTGCCAGCAGCTCGAGACAGGGCACCAATGAAAAACTGTTTTTT. Residues: CASSSRQGTNEKLFF.

This chain uses TRBV2 with TRBJ1-2; D is unresolved. The germline gives CDR1 SNHLY, CDR2 FYNNEI. Trimming removed 7 bases from V and 2 bases from J, with 17 bases in between. The CDR3 covers 15 residues. This chain's CDR3 is CASNLTLTKNYGYTF. CDR3 nucleotides: TGTGCCAGCAACCTTACCTTAACAAAGAACTATGGCTACACCTTC.

The rearrangement joins TRBV11-2 to TRBJ1-4; D might be TRBD1 (5 bases). Trimming cost V 4 bases and J 3 bases, with 12 bases left between them. Germline-derived CDR1 and CDR2 are SGHAT and FQNNGV. The length of the CDR3 is 15 residues. CDR3 loop: CASSSLGTSNEKLFF. CDR3 DNA: TGTGCCAGCAGCTCCCTCGGGACCTCTAATGAAAAACTGTTTTTT. The whole variable domain, remainder taken from reference TRBV11-2 and TRBJ1-4, is EAGVAQSPRYKIIEKRQSVAFWCNPISGHATLYWYQQILGQGPKLLIQFQNNGVVDDSQLPKDRFSAERLKGVDSTLKIQPAKLEDSAVYLCASSSLGTSNEKLFFGSGTQLSVL.

This clone has only a few counts. This CDR3 is CSATSYEQYF. CDR3 nucleotides: TGCAGTGCGACTTCCTACGAGCAGTACTTC. The chain has TRBV20-1 and TRBJ2-7; D unresolved. Germline CDR1 and CDR2: DFQATT and SNEGSKA (reference sequence). The V end lost 6 bases, the J end lost 1 base, and 4 bases lay between the germline ends. The CDR3 sequence is 10 residues long.

The rearrangement joins TRBV6-5 to TRBJ2-3; D possibly corresponds to TRBD2 (6 bases). Germline V lookup: CDR1 MNHEY, CDR2 SVGAGI. CDR3 length: 15 residues. The germline V and J ends were trimmed by 1 base and 4 bases, with 12 bases remaining between them. CDR3 loop: CASSYLGGLADTQYF. CDR3 sequence (DNA): TGTGCCAGCAGTTACTTAGGAGGGTTGGCAGATACGCAGTATTTT.

The CDR3 sequence: CASSLGQVYEQYF. CDR3 DNA: TGTGCCAGCAGTCTGGGACAGGTCTACGAGCAGTACTTC. The chain has TRBV6-6 and TRBJ2-7, with TRBD1 matching over 8 bases. Germline V gives CDR1 MNHNY, CDR2 SVGAGI (reference sequence). Germline trimming cut 5 bases from V and 3 bases from J; bases unmatched to any gene: 3. The CDR3 runs to 13 residues.

The rearrangement joins TRBV10-3 to TRBJ2-5; 10 bases match TRBD2. V lost 3 bases and J lost 0; bases outside the gene matches: 7. The CDR3 has 17 amino acids. Germline V gene sequence: CDR1 ENHRY, CDR2 SYGVKD. The CDR3 bases are TGTGCCATCAGTGACGGGACTAGCGACACCTACCAAGAGACCCAGTACTTC. It translates to CAISDGTSDTYQETQYF.

This clone came up a few times. CDR3 sequence (DNA): TGTGCCAGCAGCTTAGTCAATCTGGGACATCCTAAGGCCTCCTACGAGCAGTACTTC. It encodes CASSLVNLGHPKASYEQYF. This chain connects TRBV7-2 to TRBJ2-7; D may be TRBD1 (6 bases). Deletions cut 1 base from V and 0 bases from J, with 22 bases between. The CDR3 is 19 amino acids. Germline CDR1 and CDR2: SGHTA and FQGNSA. Supplemented by reference TRBV7-2 and TRBJ2-7, the full variable domain reads GAGVSQSPSNKVTEKGKDVELRCDPISGHTALYWYRQSLGQGLEFLIYFQGNSAPDKSGLPSDRFSAERTGGSVSTLTIQRTQQEDSAVYLCASSLVNLGHPKASYEQYFGPGTRLTVT.

The rearrangement joins TRBV9 to TRBJ1-4; D possibly corresponds to TRBD1 (5 bases). The CDR3 spans 14 residues. V dropped 0 bases and J dropped 11 bases, with 14 bases sitting between them. Germline lookup yields CDR1 SGDLS and CDR2 YYNGEE. This CDR3 reads CASSVARDGNKLFF. CDR3 DNA: TGTGCCAGCAGCGTAGCCCGGGACGGCAACAAACTGTTTTTT.

This chain uses TRBV28 with TRBJ2-3; D not certain. The CDR3 extends over 13 amino acids. V lost 4 bases and J lost 0, with 5 bases in between. CDR1 and CDR2 from the germline V gene are MDHEN and SYDVKM. The CDR3 reads CASSSASTDTQYF. The CDR3 nucleotides read TGTGCCAGCAGTTCAGCTAGCACAGATACGCAGTATTTT.

V and J are TRBV5-6 and TRBJ1-2; 10 nucleotides match TRBD1. Germline CDR1 and CDR2: SGHDT and YYEEEE. The length of the CDR3 is 16 residues. V gave up 1 base and J gave up 4 bases; unmatched junction bases: 7. The CDR3 region is CASSLQDRGFFYGYTF. CDR3 DNA sequence: TGTGCCAGCAGCTTGCAGGACAGGGGGTTTTTCTATGGCTACACCTTC.

The V gene is TRBV7-2, the J gene TRBJ2-5; no reliable D call. This CDR3 region has 14 residues. The ends were cut back, 5 bases at V and 2 bases at J, with 12 bases in the middle. From germline, CDR1 is SGHTA and CDR2 FQGNSA. The CDR3, as DNA: TGTGCCAGCAGCCATAACAGTTTACAAGAGACCCAGTACTTC. This translates into CASSHNSLQETQYF. The whole variable domain, filled in from reference TRBV7-2 and TRBJ2-5, reads GAGVSQSPSNKVTEKGKDVELRCDPISGHTALYWYRQSLGQGLEFLIYFQGNSAPDKSGLPSDRFSAERTGGSVSTLTIQRTQQEDSAVYLCASSHNSLQETQYFGPGTRLLVL.

The chain carries TRBV5-6 and TRBJ2-7; D is possibly TRBD2 (6 bases). V lost 3 bases and J lost 4, with 17 bases in between. This CDR3 region has 15 residues. In germline, CDR1 is SGHDT, CDR2 YYEEEE. The CDR3, as DNA: TGTGCCAGCAGCTCGTTTAGGGTTGGGGGGTACGAGCAGTACTTC. This sequence encodes CASSSFRVGGYEQYF.

The chain combines TRBV10-3 with TRBJ2-7, with D possibly matching TRBD1 (5 bases). Trimming shortened V by 7 bases and J by 5 bases, and 12 bases separated the two germline ends. The CDR3 extends over 12 amino acids. CDR1 is ENHRY, CDR2 SYGVKD, per germline. CDR3 nucleotide sequence: TGTGCCATCATGTCAGGGTTGGACGAGCAGTACTTC. It translates to CAIMSGLDEQYF.

The DNA for the CDR3 is TGTGCCAGCAGCTCCGGGACAGGGGGCGCGAGTGGCTACACCTTC. Translation gives CASSSGTGGASGYTF. The chain links TRBV5-6 to TRBJ1-2, with 12 bases lining up with TRBD1. CDR3 length: 15 amino acids. Germline lookup yields CDR1 SGHDT and CDR2 YYEEEE. Trimming cost V 3 bases and J 7 bases; bases outside gene matches: 7.

This clone was counted a single time. This chain connects TRBV5-1 to TRBJ1-1; the D is unclear. This CDR3 is 14 amino acids long. Per germline, CDR1 SGHRS and CDR2 YFSETQ. The V end lost 4 bases, the J end lost 0 bases, and 10 bases lay between the germline ends. The CDR3 sequence is CASSPTFMNTEAFF. For the CDR3, the DNA is TGCGCCAGCAGCCCTACCTTCATGAACACTGAAGCTTTCTTT. Supplemented by reference TRBV5-1 and TRBJ1-1, the full variable domain reads KAGVTQTPRYLIKTRGQQVTLSCSPISGHRSVSWYQQTPGQGLQFLFEYFSETQRNKGNFPGRFSGRQFSNSRSEMNVSTLELGDSALYLCASSPTFMNTEAFFGQGTRLTVV.

This chain uses TRBV7-9 with TRBJ2-5, with D perhaps TRBD1 (6 bases). The germline V gene has CDR1 SEHNR and CDR2 FQNEAQ (reference sequence). The CDR3 extends over 14 amino acids. Trimming cost V 6 bases and J 2 bases, with 13 bases left between them. The CDR3 sequence is CASSPAGVQETQYF. The CDR3 coding sequence is TGTGCCAGCAGTCCAGCAGGGGTTCAAGAGACCCAGTACTTC.

The V and J genes are TRBV2 and TRBJ2-7; D may match TRBD1 or TRBD2 (5 bases each). Germline V lookup: CDR1 SNHLY, CDR2 FYNNEI. The CDR3 extends over 13 amino acids. Trimming removed 6 bases at V and 13 bases at J, with 22 bases between. Written as DNA, the CDR3 is TGTGCCAGCAGCCTCGGGTCGGGGACGTCAATCTACTTC. It specifies CASSLGSGTSIYF.

The chain carries TRBV2 and TRBJ2-7; D is perhaps TRBD1 or TRBD2 (5 bases each). The V and J ends lost 6 bases and 2 bases respectively, with 11 bases between them. Germline V gene sequence: CDR1 SNHLY, CDR2 FYNNEI. CDR3 size: 13 residues. The CDR3 protein is CASRPGRTYEQYF. For the CDR3, the DNA is TGTGCCAGCAGGCCGGGACGGACCTACGAGCAGTACTTC.

As regards this clone: Different DNA sequences within this sample yield the same CDR3. This chain uses TRBV9 with TRBJ2-3; D remains unclear. From germline, CDR1 is SGDLS and CDR2 YYNGEE. The CDR3 runs to 12 residues. V was shortened by 2 bases and J by 3 bases, with 4 bases between the two germline ends. The CDR3 sequence: CASSVGTDTQYF. The CDR3 DNA sequence: TGTGCCAGCAGCGTTGGAACAGATACGCAGTATTTT.

Turning to this clone: Additional DNA sequences in this sample encode the identical CDR3. The CDR3 loop reads CASSSSTDTQYF. In nucleotides, the CDR3 is TGTGCCAGCAGCTCAAGCACAGATACGCAGTATTTT. The genes are TRBV7-9 and TRBJ2-3, with D uncertain. Trimming took 4 bases from V and 0 from J, leaving 2 bases between them. Looked up from germline, CDR1 is SEHNR and CDR2 is FQNEAQ (reference sequence). CDR3 length equals 12 residues.

V is TRBV10-3 and J is TRBJ2-5; 11 nucleotides align to TRBD2. The DNA end is a closer match to TRBJ2-7, so the J assignment may be wrong. The CDR3 has 14 residues. The germline gives CDR1 ENHRY, CDR2 SYGVKD. CDR3: CAIRGTSGNYEQYF. In nucleotides, the CDR3 is TGTGCCATCAGGGGGACTAGCGGTAACTACGAGCAGTACTTC.

The chain employs TRBV7-2 and TRBJ2-4, with 7 bases aligning to TRBD2. V lost 1 base, J lost 0 bases, and 9 bases stayed unmatched. CDR3 length equals 18 residues. Germline CDR1 reads SGHTA; CDR2 reads FQGNSA. The CDR3 loop reads CASSLDGSGISAKNIQYF. DNA of the CDR3: TGTGCCAGCAGCTTAGATGGCAGCGGGATCTCAGCCAAAAACATTCAGTACTTC. Together with reference TRBV7-2 and TRBJ2-4, the CDR3 gives the full variable domain: GAGVSQSPSNKVTEKGKDVELRCDPISGHTALYWYRQSLGQGLEFLIYFQGNSAPDKSGLPSDRFSAERTGGSVSTLTIQRTQQEDSAVYLCASSLDGSGISAKNIQYFGAGTRLSVL.

The chain recombines TRBV5-6 with TRBJ1-6, with a tentative D call TRBD1 (6 bases). Trimming cost V 2 bases and J 7 bases, with 13 bases left between them. This CDR3 region has 15 residues. Germline CDR1 is SGHDT and CDR2 is YYEEEE. CDR3 bases: TGTGCCAGCAGCTTCCGGGACACGGGAAATTCACCCCTCCACTTT. Translation: CASSFRDTGNSPLHF. Variable domain in full (rest from reference TRBV5-6 and TRBJ1-6): DAGVTQSPTHLIKTRGQQVTLRCSPKSGHDTVSWYQQALGQGPQFIFQYYEEEERQRGNFPDRFSGHQFPNYSSELNVNALLLGDSALYLCASSFRDTGNSPLHFGNGTRLTVT.

Points on this clone: This may stem from a read error, because a much larger clone lies one nucleotide away. Other DNA sequences within the sample encode an identical CDR3. This chain joins TRBV2 and TRBJ2-7, with unresolved D. Germline CDR1 SNHLY, CDR2 FYNNEI. CDR3 size: 11 residues. The V gene lost 5 bases and the J gene lost 2 bases, with 4 bases spanning the gap. The CDR3 sequence: CASSPAYEQYF. Here the CDR3 DNA reads TGTGCCAGCAGTCCCGCCTACGAGCAGTACTTC.

The chain employs TRBV7-2 and TRBJ2-7, with 9 bases matching TRBD2. The CDR3 spans 15 residues. V was pared by 1 base and J by 3 bases, with 4 bases of the junction left unmatched. From germline, CDR1 is SGHTA and CDR2 FQGNSA. The CDR3 sequence is CASSLVLAGLYEQYF. The DNA of the CDR3 is TGTGCCAGCAGCTTAGTTCTAGCGGGGCTCTACGAGCAGTACTTC.

This sequence joins TRBV18 and TRBJ2-7, with D tentatively TRBD1 or TRBD2 (5 bases each). V was pared by 2 bases and J by 6 bases, with 14 bases between. The CDR3 contains 14 residues. The germline CDR1 and CDR2 sequences are KGHSH and LQKENI. The CDR3 bases are TGTGCCAGCTCACCAGGGCTTGGGGACGGCGAGCAGTACTTC. Translation gives CASSPGLGDGEQYF.

This rearrangement joins TRBV10-1 to TRBJ1-3, with 7 bases that match TRBD1. CDR1 and CDR2 from the germline V gene are WNHNN and SYGVQD (reference sequence). The CDR3 extends over 17 amino acids. V lost 10 bases and J lost 0; bases outside the gene matches: 15. CDR3 in amino acids: CAIYHPGTAGSGNTIYF. DNA for the CDR3: TGCGCCATCTACCACCCCGGGACAGCCGGCTCTGGAAACACCATATATTTT.

This clone was detected once. V and J are TRBV6-1 and TRBJ2-3, with a weak D call TRBD1 (6 bases). Germline lookup yields CDR1 MNHNS and CDR2 SASEGT. CDR3 length: 12 residues. Trimming pared 11 bases from V and 3 bases from J, leaving 12 bases between. The CDR3 region is CAGARGTDTQYF. The DNA of the CDR3 is TGTGCCGGCGCTAGGGGGACAGATACGCAGTATTTT.